One and the same sample provided the 8 T cell receptor beta chains below, sequenced in a study of cytomegalovirus exposure and HLA in healthy donors. Primers included in the PCR were 60 Vbeta and 13 Jbeta primers. The data were produced by immunoSEQ multiplex PCR, yet TCRdb's version contains in-frame clones alone and is incomplete. The table records some 130,000 clones, about 80% of them present only once. The material sequenced was PBMCs. All receptors derive from a human donor in good health.

This chain uses TRBV6-5 with TRBJ2-7; weak D call: TRBD1 (6 bases). The ends were cut back, 6 bases at V and 1 base at J, with 16 bases in the middle. Germline V CDR1 and CDR2: MNHEY, SVGAGI. The CDR3 sequence is 15 residues long. The CDR3 sequence: CASSRIDRQSYEQYF. The CDR3 bases are TGTGCCAGCAGCCGCATTGACAGGCAATCCTACGAGCAGTACTTC.

This chain uses TRBV16 with TRBJ2-7, with TRBD2 matching 8 bases. Germline trimming cut 3 bases from V and 3 bases from J; bases unmatched to any gene: 16. Germline V lookup: CDR1 KGHSY, CDR2 FQNENV. This CDR3 spans 18 amino acids. The CDR3 DNA reads as TGTGCCAGCAGCCAGGTGTTAACTAGCGGATATAAAAACTACGAGCAGTACTTC. Residues: CASSQVLTSGYKNYEQYF.

Concerning this clone: At one of its ends the junction is not consistent with the germline gene, which may arise from a read error. Other DNA sequences in the same sample also yield this CDR3. This sequence joins TRBV4-1 and TRBJ1-6; D uncertain. The length of the CDR3 is 16 residues. Germline V gives CDR1 MGHRA, CDR2 YSYEKL. The CDR3 loop reads CASSQDIGRLNSPLHF. DNA of the CDR3: TGTGCCAGCAGCCAAGATATAGGCAGACTCAATTCACCCCTCCACTTT.

The chain is built from TRBV14 and TRBJ2-4; D is perhaps TRBD2 (5 bases). This CDR3 spans 14 amino acids. Trimming took 0 bases from V and 9 from J, leaving 12 bases between them. The germline V gene has CDR1 SGHDN and CDR2 FVKESK. Written as DNA, the CDR3 is TGTGCCAGCAGCCAAGAGGGGAGCAGCGCCATTCAGTACTTC. This encodes CASSQEGSSAIQYF.

V usage is TRBV5-1 and J usage is TRBJ2-3; 11 positions match TRBD2. Germline V lookup: CDR1 SGHRS, CDR2 YFSETQ. CDR3 size: 16 residues. With V trimmed by 0 bases and J by 5 bases, 5 bases remained unmatched. CDR3 nucleotides: TGCGCCAGCAGCTTGGCCGCCGGACTAGCGGGAGATACGCAGTATTTT. This sequence encodes CASSLAAGLAGDTQYF.

The J gene is TRBJ1-1, the V gene TRBV5-8, with 7 bases aligning to TRBD1. The germline CDR1 and CDR2 sequences are SGHTS and YDEGEE. This CDR3 comprises 12 residues. The junction had 4 bases not matched to a gene; V was cut back by 0 bases and J by 11 bases. The CDR3 DNA is TGTGCCAGCAGCTTGGGTGTACAGGGGGCTTTCTTT. Its protein product is CASSLGVQGAFF. Full variable domain (rest looked up from reference TRBV5-8 and TRBJ1-1): EAGVTQSPTHLIKTRGQQATLRCSPISGHTSVYWYQQALGLGLQFLLWYDEGEERNRGNFPPRFSGRQFPNYSSELNVNALELEDSALYLCASSLGVQGAFFGQGTRLTVV.

CDR3 sequence: CASSNPGRHSYEQYF. As DNA, the CDR3 is TGTGCCAGCTCAAACCCCGGCAGGCACTCCTACGAGCAGTACTTC. This sequence joins TRBV27 and TRBJ2-7; D is uncertain. Germline V CDR1 and CDR2: MNHEY, SMNVEV (reference sequence). The CDR3 is 15 amino acids. V lost 8 bases to trimming and J lost 0 bases, with 17 bases between them.

This clone was recorded a few times. V and J are TRBV6-6 and TRBJ1-1; D perhaps matches TRBD1 (5 bases). CDR3 length equals 12 residues. The V gene's germline CDR1 is MNHNY and CDR2 SVGAGI (reference sequence). Trimming took 6 bases from V and 8 from J, leaving 13 bases between them. CDR3 residues: CASRNEGLEAFF. The CDR3 DNA follows: TGTGCCAGCAGAAACGAGGGACTAGAAGCTTTCTTT.